This T cell receptor (beta chain) came from a study of monozygotic twins with inflammatory bowel disease. General study results and limits: Data gave no support to a single strong signal or clonotype associated with IBD. Especially where disease activity was present, IBD patients had fewer clonotypes in common with others than healthy twins did. Patient-to-patient differences in immunosuppressive treatment may have added variability to the repertoires.

CDR1 is SGHDT, CDR2 YYEEEE, per germline. The CDR3 is made up of 17 amino acids. It was from whole blood, with no T cell sorting, that total RNA was isolated. Turning to this clonotype: Its antigen remains unidentified.

Reanalyzing the 5' RACE reads, TCRdb keeps one entry per CDR3 protein, without DNA. The sample is made up of fewer than 450,000 distinct CDR3 sequences, and the top ten hold 2.5% to 3% of it. The TCR originated in a human donor with ulcerative colitis or Crohn's disease, or a healthy co-twin of an affected twin (not recorded which). Sequencing was done on a sample of blood. The genes are TRBV5-6 and TRBJ1-5; as DNA is missing, the TRBD1 call by TCRdb cannot be tested. CDR3 sequence: CASSLAGRGYSNQPQHF.